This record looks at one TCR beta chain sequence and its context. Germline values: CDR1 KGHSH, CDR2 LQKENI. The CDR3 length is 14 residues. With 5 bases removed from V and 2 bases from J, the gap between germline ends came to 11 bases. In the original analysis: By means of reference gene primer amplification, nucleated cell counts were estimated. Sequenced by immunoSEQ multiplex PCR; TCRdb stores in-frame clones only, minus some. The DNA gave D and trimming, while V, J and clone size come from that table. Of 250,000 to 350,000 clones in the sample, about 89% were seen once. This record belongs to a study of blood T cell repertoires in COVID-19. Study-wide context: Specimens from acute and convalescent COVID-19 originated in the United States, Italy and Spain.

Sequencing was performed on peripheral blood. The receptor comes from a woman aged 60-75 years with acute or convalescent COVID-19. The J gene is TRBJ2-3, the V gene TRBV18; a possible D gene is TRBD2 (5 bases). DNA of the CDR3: TGTGCCAGCTCAACGGGGAGCGCCACAGATACGCAGTATTTT. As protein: CASSTGSATDTQYF. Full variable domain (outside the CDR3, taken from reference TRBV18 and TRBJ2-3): NAGVMQNPRHLVRRRGQEARLRCSPMKGHSHVYWYRQLPEEGLKFMVYLQKENIIDESGMPKERFSAEFPKEGPSILRIQQVVRGDSAAYFCASSTGSATDTQYFGPGTRLTVL.